This TCR beta chain was observed in a study of neurological immune-mediated disorders. The study, taken as a whole, reports: No expanded-clone CDR3 amino acid sequence recurred across subjects, suggesting private TCR-beta repertoires.

Via MiXCR, TCRdb re-called the 5' RACE reads, giving one row per CDR3 protein. The profile shows approximately 50,000 distinct CDR3 sequences, around 3.9% of them singletons. This clonotype was found many times. Its specificity is not known. The V and J ends lost 5 bases and 4 bases respectively, with 13 bases between them. This CDR3 spans 14 amino acids. Looked up from germline, CDR1 is SGHVS and CDR2 is FQNEAQ. This clonotype was sampled from a man under 40 with multiple sclerosis. The sequencing sample was made of PBMCs. The chain joins TRBV7-8 to TRBJ2-3, with D maybe TRBD2 (6 bases). The CDR3 DNA follows: TGTGCCAGCAGCGCACGGACTATCCCAGATACGCAGTATTTT. Its protein is CASSARTIPDTQYF.